This TCR beta chain is drawn from a study of blood T cell repertoires in COVID-19. Overall study: PBMCs, B-cell-depleted T cells, or T cells provided the cDNA or gDNA that made up the material.

Assay: immunoSEQ multiplex PCR; the TCRdb copy retains only in-frame clones and omits some. The sample carries about 410,000 clones, 86% recorded once. Germline CDR1 is MNHEY and CDR2 is SVGEGT. V gave up 6 bases and J gave up 3 bases, with 12 bases separating them. CDR3 size: 13 residues. The sample consisted of peripheral blood. The chain has TRBV6-2 or TRBV6-3 and TRBJ2-7, with D perhaps TRBD2 (6 bases). This clonotype was obtained from a woman aged 30 to 39 with active or convalescent COVID-19. DNA for the CDR3: TGTGCCAGCAGCCGGGACTTGTACTACGAGCAGTACTTC. This codes for CASSRDLYYEQYF.